The 21 T cell receptor beta chains listed next were all sequenced from one sample in a study of T cells in Graves' hyperthyroidism and ophthalmopathy. It was RNA transcripts that yielded the amplified TCR beta CDR3 regions. Carried out on the TCR CDR3, a first-round RT-PCR used the HTBI primer set. One entry per CDR3 protein results from TCRdb running MiXCR on the multiplex PCR reads. Of 690,000 or so distinct CDR3 sequences listed, approximately 18% are singletons. The sequenced sample was blood. The source of these receptors is a woman aged 45-60 years with Graves' hyperthyroidism that later progressed to Graves' ophthalmopathy.

This sequence joins TRBV10-1 and TRBJ1-1, with 8 bases identical to TRBD1. CDR3 length: 15 residues. Per germline, CDR1 WNHNN and CDR2 SYGVQD (reference sequence). J was trimmed by 2 bases and V by 3 bases; bases with no gene match: 5. DNA of the CDR3: TGCGCCAGCAGTGAATCGACAGGGGAAAACACTGAAGCTTTCTTT. This gives the protein CASSESTGENTEAFF.

In its sample, this clonotype was seen once. A read error may be the cause here, since a much bigger clone is one base away. The chain has TRBV7-2 and TRBJ1-3; D not resolved. The CDR3 runs to 15 residues. The germline V gene has CDR1 SGHTA and CDR2 FQGNSA. Trimming stripped 4 bases from V and 4 bases from J, with 14 bases between. In DNA form, the CDR3 reads TGTGCCAGCAGCTCAATTGCCGGGAGGGGAAACACCATATATTTT. Its protein product is CASSSIAGRGNTIYF.

The chain joins TRBV14 to TRBJ2-7, with D possibly matching TRBD2 (6 bases). The CDR3 loop spans 16 amino acids. Trimming cost V 5 bases and J 4 bases, with 21 bases left between them. Germline-derived CDR1 and CDR2 are SGHDN and FVKESK. The CDR3 DNA reads as TGTGCCAGCAGCGAAAGTAAGGGCGGGATCTCTTACGAGCAGTACTTC. It codes for CASSESKGGISYEQYF.

This clonotype was recorded at least ten times. This chain joins TRBV12-3 or TRBV12-4 and TRBJ1-1; no clear D gene. The germline V and J ends were trimmed by 6 bases and 3 bases, with 8 bases remaining between them. The CDR3 is made up of 12 amino acids. The CDR3 nucleotides read TGTGCCAGCAGCTGGTTAGACACTGAAGCTTTCTTT. As protein: CASSWLDTEAFF.

This clonotype was recorded a few times. Here the CDR3 reads CASSQPDRGTGYTF. Here the CDR3 DNA reads TGTGCCAGCAGCCAACCAGACAGGGGGACGGGCTACACCTTC. This sequence joins TRBV4-2 and TRBJ1-2; TRBD1 agrees at 9 bases. This CDR3 region has 14 residues. V dropped 2 bases and J dropped 8; count of bases not matched to a gene: 6. Germline V gives CDR1 LGHNA, CDR2 YNFKEQ.

The chain uses TRBV5-1 and TRBJ2-3, with D hard to call. Germline V gene data show CDR1 as SGHRS and CDR2 as YFSETQ. V gave up 6 bases and J gave up 6 bases, with 11 bases separating them. The CDR3 spans 12 residues. CDR3 in DNA: TGCGCCAGCACGGGTTTGGAGGATACGCAGTATTTT. This codes for CASTGLEDTQYF.

The chain employs TRBV7-9 and TRBJ2-2; 8 bases line up with TRBD2. The CDR3 covers 15 residues. Germline lookup yields CDR1 SEHNR and CDR2 FQNEAQ (reference sequence). The V gene end was trimmed by 5 bases and the J gene end by 8 bases; junction bases not matched to a gene: 10. As DNA, the CDR3 is TGTGCCAGCAGCCCTGGACTAGCCATAACGGGGGAGCTGTTTTTT. Translated, it gives CASSPGLAITGELFF.

This clonotype showed up many times. The chain joins TRBV11-2 to TRBJ2-3; no clear D. CDR1 SGHAT and CDR2 FQNNGV come from the germline V gene. V dropped 1 base and J dropped 6 bases, with 8 bases sitting between them. The CDR3 has 13 amino acids. DNA for the CDR3: TGTGCCAGCAGCTTAGGCACATGGGATACGCAGTATTTT. Translation gives CASSLGTWDTQYF.

The chain combines TRBV28 with TRBJ2-1; D unresolved. There are 12 residues in the CDR3. The germline V and J ends were trimmed by 4 bases and 2 bases, with 3 bases remaining between them. Germline V gene lookup returns CDR1 MDHEN and CDR2 SYDVKM. The chain's CDR3 is CASSSPYNEQFF. CDR3 nucleotide sequence: TGTGCCAGCAGTTCGCCCTACAATGAGCAGTTCTTC. The full variable domain, rest sourced from reference TRBV28 and TRBJ2-1, is DVKVTQSSRYLVKRTGEKVFLECVQDMDHENMFWYRQDPGLGLRLIYFSYDVKMKEKGDIPEGYSVSREKKERFSLILESASTNQTSMYLCASSSPYNEQFFGPGTRLTVL.

CDR3 sequence: CASSLEPLWSSYNEQFF. The CDR3, as DNA: TGCGCCAGCAGCTTGGAACCCCTTTGGAGCTCCTACAATGAGCAGTTCTTC. The V call is TRBV5-1, the J call TRBJ2-1; D unresolved. Per the germline V gene, CDR1 is SGHRS and CDR2 is YFSETQ. The V end was cut by 0 bases, the J end by 0 bases, with 13 bases between. The CDR3 covers 17 residues.

The V and J genes are TRBV4-1 and TRBJ1-1; 7 nucleotides agree with TRBD1. The V gene's germline CDR1 is MGHRA and CDR2 YSYEKL. The CDR3 runs to 15 residues. V gave up 1 base and J gave up 1 base; unmatched junction bases: 3. The CDR3 region has the DNA TGCGCCAGCAGCCAAGGGCACAGGGGGAACACTGAAGCTTTCTTT. This sequence encodes CASSQGHRGNTEAFF.

This clonotype was counted at least ten times. J is TRBJ1-4 and V is TRBV7-2, with D hard to call. This CDR3 contains 15 residues. Germline CDR1 and CDR2: SGHTA and FQGNSA. The germline V and J ends were trimmed by 5 bases and 0 bases, with 10 bases remaining between them. The CDR3 region is CASSTSRTTNEKLFF. In nucleotides, the CDR3 is TGTGCCAGCAGCACCTCACGGACAACTAATGAAAAACTGTTTTTT.

This clonotype occurred a few times. The rearrangement uses TRBV7-9 and TRBJ2-6, with D maybe TRBD1 (6 bases). V lost 4 bases and J lost 0, with 10 bases in between. The CDR3 spans 16 residues. CDR1 and CDR2 from the germline V gene are SEHNR and FQNEAQ (reference sequence). CDR3 region: CASSSTGFSGANVLTF. CDR3 bases: TGTGCCAGCAGCTCCACAGGGTTCTCTGGGGCCAACGTCCTGACTTTC. The full variable domain, rest sourced from reference TRBV7-9 and TRBJ2-6, is DTGVSQNPRHKITKRGQNVTFRCDPISEHNRLYWYRQTLGQGPEFLTYFQNEAQLEKSRLLSDRFSAERPKGSFSTLEIQRTEQGDSAMYLCASSSTGFSGANVLTFGAGSRLTVL.

This clonotype has at least ten counts. The chain has TRBV5-1 and TRBJ2-7, with 9 bases that match TRBD2. There are 15 residues in the CDR3. Trimming at V came to 5 bases and at J to 4 bases, leaving 10 bases not matched to a gene. Germline values: CDR1 SGHRS, CDR2 YFSETQ. The CDR3 here is CASRQTGLAAYEQYF. As DNA, the CDR3 is TGCGCCAGCAGGCAAACGGGACTAGCTGCTTACGAGCAGTACTTC.

The table lists this clonotype with many counts. The chain couples TRBV20-1 to TRBJ2-1; D is unresolved. There are 12 residues in the CDR3. Germline CDR1 DFQATT, CDR2 SNEGSKA (reference sequence). V was shortened by 0 bases and J by 10 bases, with 10 bases between the two germline ends. CDR3 DNA sequence: TGCAGTGCTAGAGACGTAGGTTTGGAGCAGTTCTTC. Translating gives CSARDVGLEQFF.

This clonotype was seen at least ten times. The chain employs TRBV2 and TRBJ2-6; 9 bases match TRBD1. This CDR3 has 15 residues. Germline V gives CDR1 SNHLY, CDR2 FYNNEI. Losses at the gene ends were 9 bases for V and 1 base for J; bases not matched to a gene: 4. Here the CDR3 reads CASRDRASGANVLTF. In nucleotides, the CDR3 is TGTGCCAGTAGGGACAGGGCTTCTGGGGCCAACGTCCTGACTTTC.

This clonotype was detected many times. The gene calls are TRBV7-3 and TRBJ2-4, with D tentatively TRBD1 (5 bases). Germline V gives CDR1 SGHTA, CDR2 FQGTGA. Trimming shortened V by 5 bases and J by 1 base, and 15 bases separated the two germline ends. The CDR3 runs to 16 residues. Here the CDR3 DNA reads TGTGCCAGCAGCGACCAGGGCCGTGGGGCCAAAAACATTCAGTACTTC. As protein: CASSDQGRGAKNIQYF.

This clonotype was found many times. The chain has TRBV11-3 and TRBJ1-1, with D maybe TRBD1 (5 bases). Germline CDR1 and CDR2: SGHNT and YENEEA. The CDR3 is 16 residues long. Trimming removed 8 bases from V and 0 bases from J, with 19 bases in between. DNA for the CDR3: TGTGCCAGCCGCTCAAGGGCGGAGGGGATGAACACTGAAGCTTTCTTT. This codes for CASRSRAEGMNTEAFF.

This clonotype came up a few times. The rearrangement links TRBV27 to TRBJ1-2; D gene unclear. Trimming pared 2 bases from V and 4 bases from J, leaving 11 bases between. The CDR3 spans 14 residues. Germline-derived CDR1 and CDR2 are MNHEY and SMNVEV (reference sequence). The CDR3 DNA reads TGTGCCAGCAGTTTAAACGACAACGCCTATGGCTACACCTTC. Protein sequence: CASSLNDNAYGYTF.

This clonotype appeared many times. The CDR3, as DNA: TGTGCCAGCAGCCCAACGAGTCTCCACGGGGCTTGGAATGAGCAGTTCTTC. Translation gives CASSPTSLHGAWNEQFF. The rearrangement joins TRBV7-9 to TRBJ2-1; TRBD1 or TRBD2 may be the D gene (5 bases each). Trimming cost V 5 bases and J 7 bases, with 24 bases left between them. This CDR3 region has 17 residues. Germline values: CDR1 SEHNR, CDR2 FQNEAQ (reference sequence).

In DNA, the CDR3 is TGCAGTGCCGCCCGGGGGTGGGGGGGGACGAACACTGAAGCTTTCTTT. Translating gives CSAARGWGGTNTEAFF. This chain connects TRBV20-1 to TRBJ1-1; D possibly corresponds to TRBD1 (5 bases). V was clipped by 6 bases and J by 1 base, with 21 bases between them. Germline lookup yields CDR1 DFQATT and CDR2 SNEGSKA (reference sequence). This CDR3 has 16 residues.